This TCR beta chain appears in the sequencing data of a study of T cell responses to AZD1222 COVID-19 vaccine. General study points: Females made up more of the donors, who were largely white British, and clonal diversity may have come out too low. Dominant at 160-218 and 743-854, vaccine-associated CD4 TCRs also spanned spike. None of the repertoires were sampled until the peak T cell response had passed.

This clone was recorded once. As yet, its antigen is unknown. The data were produced by immunoSEQ multiplex PCR, yet TCRdb's version contains in-frame clones alone and is incomplete. The sample lists some 120,000 clones; approximately 84% were seen once. Sequences were derived from peripheral blood, sampled on day 0 of AZD1222 vaccination. This receptor was identified in an adult in good health.

CDR3 bases: TGTGCCAGCAGTCTATTGACAGGGGGTAATTCACCCCTCCACTTT. Amino acid sequence: CASSLLTGGNSPLHF. The rearrangement uses TRBV9 and TRBJ1-6; 9 bases agree with TRBD1. The CDR3 has 15 residues. V shed 5 bases and J 6 bases; nucleotides not matched to a gene: 6. Germline values: CDR1 SGDLS, CDR2 YYNGEE.